Sequencing of this TCR beta chain was carried out in a study of blood T cells in healthy people across ages. Study information: About one barcoded beta molecule per two T cells was captured by template switching. The study, taken as a whole, reports: Any conclusive comparison of naive versus antigen-experienced cells was prevented by using unsorted PBMCs. In older individuals, TCR beta diversity per million T cells was lower, falling roughly linearly with age. Lack of knowledge of donor CMV status possibly confounded expanded clonotype changes.

Then a second PCR, running about 6 to 12 cycles, was carried out with a sample-barcoded 5' primer and a J-beta primer mix. TCRdb passed the 5' RACE reads through MiXCR, listing each CDR3 protein once. There are 800,000 to 950,000 distinct CDR3 sequences in the sample; approximately 49% occur only once, and 13% lies in the top ten. Per germline, CDR1 MNHEY and CDR2 SMNVEV (reference sequence). Between the trimmed V and J ends, which lost 1 base and 3 bases, there was a span of 7 bases. CDR3 length: 13 residues. Notes on this clonotype: The target antigen is unknown.

The sequenced material came from blood. This sequence was found in a man aged 25 to 45 in good health. This rearrangement joins TRBV27 to TRBJ2-7; D not certain. DNA for the CDR3: TGTGCCAGCAGTTTATGGTCAGACTACGAGCAGTACTTC. Its translation: CASSLWSDYEQYF.